The 6 T cell receptor beta chains below all came from one sample that was sequenced in a study of Graves' ophthalmopathy and Graves' hyperthyroidism. Beta-chain TCR CDR3 regions were amplified from RNA transcripts. HTBI primers primed a first-round RT-PCR, and a second-round multiplex PCR followed. Each CDR3 protein gets one entry after TCRdb re-called the multiplex PCR reads with MiXCR. The sample holds about 700,000 distinct CDR3 sequences, over 40% seen once. The sample was peripheral blood. The receptors here all came from an adult man with Graves' ophthalmopathy.

In its sample, this clonotype was seen once. V is TRBV5-1 and J is TRBJ2-7; 9 bases agree with TRBD1. This CDR3 is built from 14 residues. CDR1 is SGHRS and CDR2 is YFSETQ in the germline V gene. With 5 bases clipped from V and 3 bases from J, the junction kept 6 bases outside the gene matches. Written as DNA, the CDR3 is TGCGCCAGCAGATCTGGACAGGGGAACTACGAGCAGTACTTC. It translates to CASRSGQGNYEQYF.

This clonotype appeared many times. This chain joins TRBV10-3 and TRBJ1-6; D uncertain. Looked up from germline, CDR1 is ENHRY and CDR2 is SYGVKD. The CDR3 length is 17 residues. V was trimmed by 1 base and J by 5 bases, leaving 15 bases between them. The CDR3 nucleotides read TGTGCCATCAGTGAGTACTCGGCGGAAATCAATAATTCACCCCTCCACTTT. Translation: CAISEYSAEINNSPLHF.

Note on this clonotype: A much larger clone differs from this one at a single base, so this may be a read error. The chain recombines TRBV20-1 with TRBJ2-6; no definite D call. Germline values: CDR1 DFQATT, CDR2 SNEGSKA (reference sequence). V was pared by 2 bases and J by 0 bases, with 8 bases between. This CDR3 is built from 15 residues. CDR3 sequence: CSARYPASGANVLTF. For the CDR3, the DNA is TGCAGTGCTAGATATCCAGCCTCTGGGGCCAACGTCCTGACTTTC.

This clonotype was seen at least ten times. The J gene is TRBJ1-1, the V gene TRBV12-3 or TRBV12-4; D ambiguous. The CDR3 is made up of 10 amino acids. V shed 5 bases and J shed 7 bases, with 5 bases lying between them. CDR3 in amino acids: CASSKVEAFF. CDR3 in DNA: TGTGCCAGCAGTAAGGTTGAAGCTTTCTTT.

For this clonotype: Being one base from a much bigger clone, this may be a read error. The chain combines TRBV7-2 with TRBJ1-1; D unclear. Between the trimmed V and J ends, which lost 5 bases and 6 bases, there was a span of 22 bases. This CDR3 is 16 amino acids long. Germline CDR1 SGHTA, CDR2 FQGNSA. CDR3 sequence reads: CTSSTDPGRARAEAFF. CDR3 in DNA: TGTACCAGCAGCACCGACCCGGGGAGGGCACGGGCTGAAGCTTTCTTT.

Worth noting for this clonotype: Being one base from a much bigger clone, this may be a read error. This chain uses TRBV12-3 or TRBV12-4 with TRBJ1-6; TRBD1 agrees at 10 bases. This CDR3 contains 15 residues. The junction had 6 bases not matched to a gene; V was cut back by 6 bases and J by 7 bases. The CDR3 DNA follows: TGTGCCAGCAGCCCAAAGGGACAGGGGAATTCACCCCTCCACTTT. Protein product: CASSPKGQGNSPLHF.